This T cell receptor beta chain was retrieved from a study of shared clonotypes between healthy human individuals. Across the whole study: Three plates were used per donor for CD4 naive, three for CD4 memory, two for CD8 naive and one for CD8 memory. Study-level points and caveats: Relative to their counterparts shared across all four donors, non-shared clonotypes exhibited diminished generation probabilities.

Only in-frame clones appear in the TCRdb table, and some are missing; sequencing was by immunoSEQ multiplex PCR. Of over a million clones detected, approximately 70% appear once; the ten largest clones hold about 1.5%. Comment on this clone: The target antigen is unknown.

Those who donated were healthy HIV-negative adults, with no recent acute infections or vaccinations reported. Input material: memory CD4+ T cells sorted from blood. The subset: CD45RA-negative fraction. This sequence was found in a man aged 18 to 30 in good health.

The CDR3 loop reads CAWSPTGGGTGANVLTF. CDR3 coding DNA: TGTGCCTGGAGTCCGACAGGGGGCGGAACCGGGGCCAACGTCCTGACTTTC. The chain joins TRBV30 to TRBJ2-6, with 10 bases aligning to TRBD1. Germline assignment: CDR1 GTSNPN and CDR2 SVGIG (reference sequence). CDR3 size: 17 residues. Trimming at V came to 2 bases and at J to 4 bases, leaving 8 bases not matched to a gene. Combining the CDR3 with reference TRBV30 and TRBJ2-6 gives the whole variable domain SQTIHQWPATLVQPVGSPLSLECTVEGTSNPNLYWYRQAAGRGLQLLFYSVGIGQISSEVPQNLSASRPQDRQFILSSKKLLLSDSGFYLCAWSPTGGGTGANVLTFGAGSRLTVL.